Below, 27 T cell receptor beta chains from the same sample are listed, as sequenced in a study of metastatic and nonmetastatic thyroid tumors. No treatment had been given to any patient before thyroid surgery. TCRdb re-processed the PCR reads through MiXCR. The sample shows 26,000 or so clones, about 15% of them seen only once. The specimen sequenced was blood. The receptors stem from a male donor with papillary thyroid cancer or a benign thyroid nodule (not recorded which). Some clones in this sample may be carry-over from other donors' samples.

This clone has at least ten counts. The chain employs TRBV20-1 and TRBJ1-1, with 9 bases matching TRBD1. V lost 5 bases and J lost 5; bases outside the gene matches: 6. The CDR3 length is 13 residues. Germline assignment: CDR1 DFQATT and CDR2 SNEGSKA (reference sequence). CDR3 protein: CSAATGGGTEAFF. The DNA for the CDR3 is TGCAGTGCTGCAACAGGGGGCGGAACTGAAGCTTTCTTT.

The chain joins TRBV12-3 or TRBV12-4 to TRBJ2-7; D not certain. Trimming removed 3 bases at V and 1 base at J, with 7 bases between. The CDR3 runs 13 residues. CDR3 region: CASSFSSSYEQYV. The CDR3 DNA reads TGTGCCAGCAGTTTCTCTAGTTCCTACGAGCAGTACGTC.

This chain links TRBV5-1 with TRBJ2-3; D not resolved. V dropped 0 bases and J dropped 0 bases, with 14 bases sitting between them. The CDR3 has 17 residues. Germline V lookup: CDR1 SGHRS, CDR2 YFSETQ. This CDR3 is CASSLAMSSDSTDTQYF. The CDR3 DNA reads TGCGCCAGCAGCTTGGCAATGTCTTCAGATAGCACAGATACGCAGTATTTT.

There are many counts of this clone. V usage is TRBV2 and J usage is TRBJ2-1; D possibly corresponds to TRBD2 (5 bases). The length of the CDR3 is 11 residues. Trimming stripped 5 bases from V and 11 bases from J, with 10 bases between. Germline lookup yields CDR1 SNHLY and CDR2 FYNNEI. The CDR3 coding sequence is TGTGCCAGCAGTTGGGGAGATAAGCAGTTCTTC. This encodes CASSWGDKQFF.

The chain is built from TRBV20-1 and TRBJ2-2; 7 nucleotides line up with TRBD1. The trim removed 1 base at V and 2 bases at J, leaving 1 base unmatched. Germline V CDR1 and CDR2: DFQATT, SNEGSKA (reference sequence). The CDR3 runs to 14 residues. CDR3 amino acids: CSARAGGNTGELFF. The CDR3 coding sequence is TGCAGTGCTAGAGCAGGGGGTAACACCGGGGAGCTGTTTTTT.

This clone was counted many times. The J gene is TRBJ2-7, the V gene TRBV6-1; D ambiguous. Trimming shortened V by 5 bases and J by 4 bases, and 15 bases separated the two germline ends. Germline V gives CDR1 MNHNS, CDR2 SASEGT. The CDR3 sequence is 14 residues long. The CDR3 protein is CASSSDSVAYEQYF. CDR3 coding DNA: TGTGCCAGCAGTAGCGATTCGGTAGCTTACGAGCAGTACTTC.

Concerning this clone: The junction departs from germline at one end; a sequencing error may be responsible. The rearrangement links TRBV19 to TRBJ2-7; D is unclear. Germline V CDR1 and CDR2: LNHDA, SQIVND (reference sequence). The CDR3 is 9 amino acids. For the CDR3, the DNA is TGTGCCAGAACGGAGAGTCGGGACTTC. It translates to CARTESRDF.

Ten or more counts support this clone. The chain recombines TRBV4-2 with TRBJ2-1; D unclear. The V gene's germline CDR1 is LGHNA and CDR2 YNFKEQ. V was clipped by 0 bases and J by 6 bases, with 9 bases between them. This CDR3 has 14 amino acids. The CDR3 DNA follows: TGTGCCAGCAGCCAAGAGACCCGATCCAATGAGCAGTTCTTC. Amino acid sequence: CASSQETRSNEQFF.

In its sample, this clone was seen many times. The V gene is TRBV6-1, the J gene TRBJ1-4, with D uncertain. The CDR3 length is 14 residues. The germline CDR1 and CDR2 sequences are MNHNS and SASEGT. V was shortened by 5 bases and J by 3 bases, with 10 bases between the two germline ends. The CDR3 DNA reads TGTGCCAGCAGTCCCCGTCAGGCTAATGAAAAACTGTTTTTT. Encoded protein: CASSPRQANEKLFF.

J is TRBJ2-3 and V is TRBV11-1, with 13 bases aligning to TRBD2. The J segment lost 6 bases and the V segment lost 2 bases, leaving 2 bases of the junction unmatched. Germline loops: CDR1 SGHAT, CDR2 FQDESV (reference sequence). The CDR3 spans 15 residues. The CDR3 loop is CASSLPLAGGDTQYF. CDR3 DNA: TGTGCCAGCAGCTTACCACTAGCGGGGGGGGATACGCAGTATTTT.

This clone has a count of ten or more. The chain links TRBV28 to TRBJ2-3, with unresolved D. Trimming stripped 1 base from V and 2 bases from J, with 7 bases between. Germline V CDR1 and CDR2: MDHEN, SYDVKM. This CDR3 spans 14 amino acids. DNA of the CDR3: TGTGCCAGCAGTTTATCCCAATCCACAGATACGCAGTATTTT. Protein sequence: CASSLSQSTDTQYF.

This clone was detected many times. The chain employs TRBV7-3 and TRBJ1-2; TRBD1 agrees at 11 bases. This CDR3 is 14 amino acids long. J gave up 3 bases and V 9 bases, and 6 bases lay outside the gene matches. Germline-derived CDR1 and CDR2 are SGHTA and FQGTGA. CDR3 region: CASGRDRGDYGYTF. The CDR3 DNA reads TGTGCCAGTGGCCGGGACAGGGGGGACTATGGCTACACCTTC. Based on the CDR3 plus reference TRBV7-3 and TRBJ1-2, the full variable domain is GAGVSQTPSNKVTEKGKYVELRCDPISGHTALYWYRQSLGQGPEFLIYFQGTGAADDSGLPNDRFFAVRPEGSVSTLKIQRTERGDSAVYLCASGRDRGDYGYTFGSGTRLTVV.

This clone was recorded at least ten times. The V call is TRBV5-1, the J call TRBJ2-3; D call uncertain. The V gene's germline CDR1 is SGHRS and CDR2 YFSETQ. The CDR3 is 14 amino acids. V lost 1 base, J lost 2 bases, and 8 bases lay in between. This chain's CDR3 is CASSLTGDTDTQYF. DNA for the CDR3: TGCGCCAGCAGCTTGACTGGAGACACAGATACGCAGTATTTT. Full variable domain (missing parts from reference TRBV5-1 and TRBJ2-3): KAGVTQTPRYLIKTRGQQVTLSCSPISGHRSVSWYQQTPGQGLQFLFEYFSETQRNKGNFPGRFSGRQFSNSRSEMNVSTLELGDSALYLCASSLTGDTDTQYFGPGTRLTVL.

As DNA, the CDR3 is TGTGCCATCAGTGAGTCCGGGACAGGGGCTGGAAACACCATATATTTT. Protein product: CAISESGTGAGNTIYF. The rearrangement uses TRBV10-3 and TRBJ1-3; 10 nucleotides match TRBD1. The CDR3 extends over 16 amino acids. Germline V gene lookup returns CDR1 ENHRY and CDR2 SYGVKD. V shed 0 bases, J shed 2 bases, and the junction held 1 base outside the gene matches.

There are many counts of this clone. V and J are TRBV5-1 and TRBJ2-7; D may be TRBD2 (7 bases). Trimming stripped 4 bases from V and 5 bases from J, with 16 bases between. CDR3 length: 14 amino acids. Germline V CDR1 and CDR2: SGHRS, YFSETQ. The CDR3, as DNA: TGCGCCAGCAGCCCCGAGGGGGAGGGCCACGAGCAGTACTTC. It is translated as CASSPEGEGHEQYF.

The genes are TRBV7-3 and TRBJ2-3; D assignment may be TRBD1 or TRBD2 (5 bases each). This CDR3 is 13 amino acids long. Deletions cut 0 bases from V and 7 bases from J, with 8 bases between. Germline V gene data show CDR1 as SGHTA and CDR2 as FQGTGA. The chain's CDR3 is CASSLTGVNTQYF. CDR3 nucleotides: TGTGCCAGCAGCTTAACGGGGGTCAATACGCAGTATTTT.

This clone was detected ten times or more. The chain joins TRBV19 to TRBJ1-2; D is undetermined. The V gene's germline CDR1 is LNHDA and CDR2 SQIVND (reference sequence). The CDR3 runs to 11 residues. The V end was cut by 5 bases, the J end by 11 bases, with 12 bases between. This CDR3 reads CASSYSKVYTF. CDR3 bases: TGTGCCAGTAGTTACTCTAAGGTGTACACCTTC.

This clone appeared a few times. DNA for the CDR3: TGTGCCAGCAGTGAAGCGCTCGTCGGCCTACGCTCCTATGGCTACACCTTC. It translates to CASSEALVGLRSYGYTF. J is TRBJ1-2 and V is TRBV6-1; no firm D call. V lost 0 bases to trimming and J lost 4 bases, with 18 bases between them. This CDR3 is built from 17 residues. The germline CDR1 and CDR2 sequences are MNHNS and SASEGT.

There are a few counts of this clone. With a much larger clone just one base away, this may be a read error. The chain combines TRBV6-1 with TRBJ2-5; the D gene is possibly TRBD1 (6 bases). The V gene's germline CDR1 is MNHNS and CDR2 SASEGT. This CDR3 region has 16 residues. V lost 5 bases and J lost 4, with 20 bases in between. The CDR3 coding sequence is TGTGCCAGCAGTCCCCGCGCAGGGGTCTCGTCAGAGACCCAGTACTTC. Protein: CASSPRAGVSSETQYF.

The V gene is TRBV6-2 or TRBV6-3, the J gene TRBJ2-7; no firm D call. CDR1 and CDR2 from the germline V gene are MNHEY and SVGEGT. Trimming cost V 4 bases and J 3 bases, with 13 bases left between them. This CDR3 is 14 amino acids long. CDR3 nucleotides: TGTGCCAGCAGTTGGTCTCAGGTATACTACGAGCAGTACTTC. Protein product: CASSWSQVYYEQYF.

To note about this clone: The junction departs from the called germline gene at one end, perhaps through a read error. This chain uses TRBV6-2 or TRBV6-3 with TRBJ2-2, with D possibly TRBD2 on 7 matching bases. The CDR3 is 15 residues long. Germline-derived CDR1 and CDR2 are MNHEY and SVGEGT. CDR3 in DNA: TGTGCCAGCAGTACTGGACAGCGGGACACCGCGGAGCTGTTTTTT. It specifies CASSTGQRDTAELFF.

This clone was counted many times. The V and J genes are TRBV4-1 and TRBJ2-7; the D gene is possibly TRBD2 (5 bases). Trimming left V 4 bases short and J 3 bases short, with 22 bases between. The length of the CDR3 is 17 residues. Looked up from germline, CDR1 is MGHRA and CDR2 is YSYEKL. The CDR3 DNA reads as TGCGCCAGCAGCCCACGAGGGCCAGTCGATAGTTTCTACGAGCAGTACTTC. It specifies CASSPRGPVDSFYEQYF.

This clone has at least ten counts. V gene TRBV6-1 combines with J gene TRBJ2-2; possibly TRBD2 for D (6 bases). Trimming pared 7 bases from V and 1 base from J, leaving 13 bases between. This CDR3 is built from 15 residues. Germline CDR1 reads MNHNS; CDR2 reads SASEGT. CDR3 protein: CASTFSSENTGELFF. The CDR3, as DNA: TGTGCCAGCACCTTCTCTAGCGAGAACACCGGGGAGCTGTTTTTT.

In regard to this clone: Just one base apart from a much larger clone, this may be a read error. This chain uses TRBV19 with TRBJ1-1; TRBD1 matches 7 bases. Germline-derived CDR1 and CDR2 are LNHDA and SQIVND (reference sequence). V was pared by 6 bases and J by 3 bases, with 7 bases of the junction left unmatched. The CDR3 length is 14 residues. The CDR3: CASRLRGGDTEAFF. The CDR3 nucleotides are TGTGCCAGTAGGCTCAGGGGGGGGGACACTGAAGCTTTCTTT.

This clone was seen repeatedly, ten times or more. This chain links TRBV5-5 with TRBJ2-1; 7 bases are a match to TRBD2. CDR1 is SGHKS, CDR2 YYEKEE, per germline (reference sequence). CDR3 length equals 14 residues. V gave up 1 base and J gave up 12 bases; unmatched junction bases: 10. The CDR3 bases are TGTGCCAGCAGCTTGAAGTTGGCGGGAGTGGTGCAGTTCTTC. Translating it yields CASSLKLAGVVQFF.

In its sample, this clone was seen many times. The CDR3 DNA is TGTGCCAGCAGCGGACAGATAAATAGCAATCAGCCCCAGCATTTT. Residues: CASSGQINSNQPQHF. The chain has TRBV28 and TRBJ1-5; perhaps TRBD1 as D (6 bases). The CDR3 sequence is 15 residues long. The germline CDR1 and CDR2 sequences are MDHEN and SYDVKM. With 6 bases removed from V and 0 bases from J, the gap between germline ends came to 12 bases.

This clone was detected a few times. The chain has TRBV19 and TRBJ2-7, with D maybe TRBD2 (6 bases). Germline values: CDR1 LNHDA, CDR2 SQIVND (reference sequence). V was pared by 5 bases and J by 4 bases, with 12 bases between. CDR3 length: 13 amino acids. The CDR3 sequence: CASSPTSRYEQYF. CDR3 coding DNA: TGTGCCAGTAGTCCGACTAGTAGGTACGAGCAGTACTTC.